These 19 T cell receptor beta chains were all obtained from the same sample, sequenced in a study of identical twins. From the 5' RACE reads, TCRdb called clonotypes with MiXCR, one entry per CDR3 protein. The repertoire holds about 460,000 distinct CDR3 sequences, approximately 14% seen once, with 0.5% to 0.65% in the top ten. The sample was also reused in another study, on yellow fever vaccine responses in identical twins.

What was sequenced was CD4+ T cells sorted from blood. Every receptor here comes from a woman in her late teens or twenties in good health.

The rearrangement joins TRBV9 to TRBJ2-5; 8 bases agree with TRBD2. CDR3 length: 16 residues. V gave up 0 bases and J gave up 1 base; unmatched junction bases: 5. From germline, CDR1 is SGDLS and CDR2 YYNGEE. The CDR3 bases are TGTGCCAGCAGCGTAGGAAGCGGGAGCACCCAAGAGACCCAGTACTTC. Its protein is CASSVGSGSTQETQYF.

This sequence joins TRBV10-3 and TRBJ2-2; 7 bases fit TRBD2. This CDR3 comprises 14 residues. CDR1 and CDR2 (germline): ENHRY, SYGVKD. V gave up 2 bases and J gave up 6 bases; unmatched junction bases: 3. The CDR3 DNA sequence: TGTGCCATCAGTGAGCTAGGGAGGGCCGGGGAGCTGTTTTTT. It translates to CAISELGRAGELFF.

This clonotype was seen a few times. The gene calls are TRBV5-1 and TRBJ2-3, with 8 bases aligning to TRBD2. There are 16 residues in the CDR3. V lost 2 bases and J lost 4; bases outside the gene matches: 9. Per germline, CDR1 SGHRS and CDR2 YFSETQ. This CDR3 is CASSFPGLGTPDTQYF. The CDR3 DNA is TGCGCCAGCAGCTTCCCGGGACTAGGAACCCCAGATACGCAGTATTTT.

This clonotype was found a few times. The chain has TRBV2 and TRBJ2-5; the D gene is possibly TRBD2 (5 bases). CDR1 is SNHLY and CDR2 is FYNNEI in the germline V gene. This CDR3 has 13 residues. V was pared by 8 bases and J by 2 bases, with 12 bases between. The CDR3 bases are TGTGCCAGCGGACCCGGGGAACAAGAGACCCAGTACTTC. Translated, it gives CASGPGEQETQYF.

This clonotype showed up just a few times. This sequence joins TRBV29-1 and TRBJ2-3, with D perhaps matching TRBD2 (6 bases). This CDR3 is 16 amino acids long. Germline loops: CDR1 SQVTM, CDR2 ANQGSEA. V dropped 7 bases and J dropped 0 bases, with 20 bases sitting between them. CDR3 sequence (DNA): TGCAGCGCCGGGTGGAGGGCTGGAGGAAGCACAGATACGCAGTATTTT. It yields the protein CSAGWRAGGSTDTQYF.

This clonotype was seen more than once but under ten times. The chain employs TRBV12-3 or TRBV12-4 and TRBJ2-3; 10 bases are shared with TRBD2. This CDR3 has 15 amino acids. The J segment lost 4 bases and the V segment lost 5 bases, leaving 6 bases of the junction unmatched. The CDR3 nucleotides read TGTGCCAGCAGTGCCGGGACTAGCGTAGCAGATACGCAGTATTTT. This encodes CASSAGTSVADTQYF.

This rearrangement joins TRBV12-3 or TRBV12-4 to TRBJ2-1; 9 bases agree with TRBD2. V lost 3 bases to trimming and J lost 3 bases; unmatched junction nucleotides: 3. The CDR3 runs 15 residues. The CDR3 reads CASSFSSGDYNEQFF. CDR3 DNA: TGTGCCAGCAGTTTTTCTAGCGGGGACTACAATGAGCAGTTCTTC.

This clonotype came up a few times. The V and J genes are TRBV28 and TRBJ2-7, with a possible D match to TRBD2 (5 bases). V lost 3 bases and J lost 9, with 12 bases in between. Germline V gene lookup returns CDR1 MDHEN and CDR2 SYDVKM. The CDR3 contains 12 residues. In DNA, the CDR3 is TGTGCCAGCAGTTTTCTAGCTACGAGGCAGTACTTC. As protein: CASSFLATRQYF.

The rearrangement links TRBV9 to TRBJ2-3; TRBD1 agrees at 10 bases. With V trimmed by 2 bases and J by 2 bases, 5 bases remained unmatched. This CDR3 has 16 residues. CDR1 is SGDLS, CDR2 YYNGEE, per germline. CDR3 sequence (DNA): TGTGCCAGCAGCGTCTGGACAGGGGGGGCCACAGATACGCAGTATTTT. It encodes CASSVWTGGATDTQYF.

The rearrangement links TRBV11-2 to TRBJ2-1; 10 bases align to TRBD2. The junction had 8 bases not matched to a gene; V was cut back by 5 bases and J by 1 base. This CDR3 comprises 17 residues. Germline V CDR1 and CDR2: SGHAT, FQNNGV. For the CDR3, the DNA is TGTGCCAGCAGCCCCGGCAAGCGGGGGGGGTCCTACAATGAGCAGTTCTTC. It translates to CASSPGKRGGSYNEQFF.

The chain joins TRBV3-1 to TRBJ2-2, with a weak D call TRBD2 (6 bases). The germline V gene has CDR1 LGHDT and CDR2 YNNKEL (reference sequence). Trimming took off 3 bases at V and 5 bases at J, with 13 bases between the two ends. The CDR3 has 15 residues. The CDR3 here is CASSHWGVKTGELFF. In DNA, the CDR3 is TGTGCCAGCAGCCATTGGGGGGTGAAGACCGGGGAGCTGTTTTTT. Drawing the rest from reference TRBV3-1 and TRBJ2-2, the complete variable domain is DTAVSQTPKYLVTQMGNDKSIKCEQNLGHDTMYWYKQDSKKFLKIMFSYNNKELIINETVPNRFSPKSPDKAHLNLHINSLELGDSAVYFCASSHWGVKTGELFFGEGSRLTVL.

The chain carries TRBV3-1 and TRBJ2-1; TRBD1 is a possible D gene (5 bases). The CDR3 is 13 residues long. V was clipped by 1 base and J by 8 bases, with 9 bases between them. CDR1 LGHDT and CDR2 YNNKEL come from the germline V gene (reference sequence). The CDR3 protein is CASSQGGGHEQFF. The CDR3 nucleotides are TGTGCCAGCAGCCAAGGGGGCGGACATGAGCAGTTCTTC.

The rearrangement links TRBV20-1 to TRBJ2-1; 10 bases are a match to TRBD1. The CDR3 has 14 residues. The germline gives CDR1 DFQATT, CDR2 SNEGSKA (reference sequence). The trim removed 5 bases at V and 9 bases at J, leaving 10 bases unmatched. CDR3 in amino acids: CSAGGTGDEGEQFF. Here the CDR3 DNA reads TGCAGTGCTGGTGGGACAGGGGATGAAGGTGAGCAGTTCTTC.

This rearrangement joins TRBV10-3 to TRBJ2-5; TRBD1 aligns across 10 bases. V was clipped by 6 bases and J by 2 bases; unmatched bases: 3. The germline V gene has CDR1 ENHRY and CDR2 SYGVKD. The CDR3 length is 14 residues. Here the CDR3 reads CAISLGQGQETQYF. In DNA form, the CDR3 reads TGTGCCATCAGCCTGGGACAGGGGCAAGAGACCCAGTACTTC.

The genes are TRBV27 and TRBJ1-2; tentative D call: TRBD1 (5 bases). V was pared by 3 bases and J by 6 bases, with 8 bases between. Germline-derived CDR1 and CDR2 are MNHEY and SMNVEV (reference sequence). CDR3 length equals 12 residues. The CDR3 DNA sequence: TGTGCCAGCAGTTTTCGGGGCAATGGCTACACCTTC. This codes for CASSFRGNGYTF.

This clonotype was counted ten times or more. This CDR3 reads CSVDGGGGTDTQYF. The CDR3 region has the DNA TGCAGCGTTGACGGGGGAGGGGGCACAGATACGCAGTATTTT. The chain combines TRBV29-1 with TRBJ2-3, with TRBD2 matching over 7 bases. The trim removed 3 bases at V and 1 base at J, leaving 4 bases unmatched. Germline CDR1 is SQVTM and CDR2 is ANQGSEA. The CDR3 has 14 amino acids.

This clonotype was detected many times. This sequence joins TRBV7-2 and TRBJ2-3; no definite D call. This CDR3 contains 12 residues. V was clipped by 1 base and J by 14 bases, with 13 bases between them. Per the germline V gene, CDR1 is SGHTA and CDR2 is FQGNSA. CDR3 sequence: CASSLDKGYGYF. CDR3 DNA: TGTGCCAGCAGCTTAGATAAAGGGTATGGGTATTTT. Using reference TRBV7-2 and TRBJ2-3 for the parts outside the CDR3, the full variable domain is GAGVSQSPSNKVTEKGKDVELRCDPISGHTALYWYRQSLGQGLEFLIYFQGNSAPDKSGLPSDRFSAERTGGSVSTLTIQRTQQEDSAVYLCASSLDKGYGYFGPGTRLTVL.

This clonotype was seen more than once but under ten times. This sequence joins TRBV4-1 and TRBJ2-2; tentative D call: TRBD1 (6 bases). Germline V gives CDR1 MGHRA, CDR2 YSYEKL. This CDR3 is built from 13 residues. V was cut by 9 bases and J by 3 bases, with 11 bases left in between. The CDR3: CARLGQYTGELFF. The CDR3 coding sequence is TGCGCCAGACTCGGACAGTACACCGGGGAGCTGTTTTTT.

This clonotype turned up a few times. The rearrangement uses TRBV12-3 or TRBV12-4 and TRBJ2-1, with D tentatively TRBD1 (6 bases). This CDR3 spans 13 amino acids. V lost 5 bases to trimming and J lost 7 bases, with 12 bases between them. The DNA for the CDR3 is TGTGCCAGCAGTCTCGGGACAATAAATGAGCAGTTCTTC. Amino acids: CASSLGTINEQFF.